These 31 T cell receptor beta chains were all obtained from the same sample, sequenced in a study of CXCR3-negative and CXCR3-positive naive CD8 T cells (dated by TCRdb to the late 2010s). The sequencing machine was a NextSeq 550. The Human TCR Profiling Kit (MiLaboratory) was used to make UMI-labeled 5' RACE TRB cDNA libraries. The reads, reprocessed by TCRdb, yield one row per CDR3 protein sequence and no DNA. This specimen's table enumerates around 160,000 distinct CDR3 sequences. Around 0.28% of the sample goes to the ten largest clones. Antigens for these TCRs are unknown. Here is what the overall study found, with its caveats: Compared with CXCR3-negative naive cells, CXCR3-positive naive cells had TRB CDR3s with higher hydrophobicity (lower Kidera factor 4), lower energy, and higher strength and volume indices.

The source material was naive CXCR3+ CD8+ T cells from blood. In light of the paper, this sample's cell subset or site label describes: CD45RO-CCR7+CD27+CD95- naive CD8+ T cells expressing CXCR3 (TNR3+). The receptors stem from a human donor in good health. Some clones in this sample may be carry-over from other donors' samples.

V gene TRBV7-9 combines with J gene TRBJ2-3. CDR3 length equals 11 residues. CDR1 and CDR2 from the germline V gene are SEHNR and FQNEAQ (reference sequence). The CDR3 is CASSPVDTQYF. The variable domain in full, with the rest retrieved from reference TRBV7-9 and TRBJ2-3, is DTGVSQNPRHKITKRGQNVTFRCDPISEHNRLYWYRQTLGQGPEFLTYFQNEAQLEKSRLLSDRFSAERPKGSFSTLEIQRTEQGDSAMYLCASSPVDTQYFGPGTRLTVL.

This chain connects TRBV28 to TRBJ2-1. The germline V gene has CDR1 MDHEN and CDR2 SYDVKM. The CDR3 runs to 15 residues. CDR3 loop: CASSLTRELYNEQFF.

The rearrangement uses TRBV6-2 or TRBV6-3 and TRBJ2-3; as DNA is missing, the TRBD1 call by TCRdb cannot be tested. The V gene's germline CDR1 is MNHEY and CDR2 SVGEGT. The CDR3 contains 17 residues. The CDR3 is CASSYPQTGVNTDTQYF.

This chain links TRBV27 with TRBJ2-7. Germline CDR1 reads MNHEY; CDR2 reads SMNVEV (reference sequence). This CDR3 has 14 residues. CDR3 sequence: CASSFSGLIYEQYF.

The chain is built from TRBV5-5 and TRBJ2-1; the TRBD1 assignment by TCRdb is unverifiable without DNA. Germline V gives CDR1 SGHKS, CDR2 YYEKEE (reference sequence). This CDR3 has 14 residues. This CDR3 is CASSFGPGDNEQFF. The full variable domain, its missing parts supplied by reference TRBV5-5 and TRBJ2-1, is DAGVTQSPTHLIKTRGQQVTLRCSPISGHKSVSWYQQVLGQGPQFIFQYYEKEERGRGNFPDRFSARQFPNYSSELNVNALLLGDSALYLCASSFGPGDNEQFFGPGTRLTVL.

The genes are TRBV12-5 and TRBJ2-7; TCRdb outputs TRBD1, but without DNA this stays unchecked. Germline lookup yields CDR1 LGHNT and CDR2 FRNRAP. This CDR3 contains 15 residues. This CDR3 is CASGLNQGIWREQYF.

The CDR3 is CASSQGLNPDSYNEQFF. The chain links TRBV3-1 to TRBJ2-1. The CDR3 consists of 17 residues. The germline V gene has CDR1 LGHDT and CDR2 YNNKEL (reference sequence).

V is TRBV7-6 and J is TRBJ2-7; TCRdb's D gene call, TRBD1, goes unchecked for lack of DNA. CDR1 and CDR2 from the germline V gene are SGHVS and FNYEAQ. The CDR3 spans 16 residues. CDR3 region: CASSLVGQMSSYEQYF.

The V and J genes are TRBV6-6 and TRBJ2-1. Germline CDR1 MNHNY, CDR2 SVGAGI (reference sequence). This CDR3 contains 15 residues. This chain's CDR3 is CASGKTPISYNEQFF.

The gene calls are TRBV10-3 and TRBJ2-5; TCRdb calls TRBD2, which cannot be checked without DNA. The CDR3 sequence is 15 residues long. Germline V gene sequence: CDR1 ENHRY, CDR2 SYGVKD. CDR3 sequence reads: CAISDEGGEEETQYF.

The chain links TRBV11-1 to TRBJ1-6; no DNA is available, so the TRBD1 call from TCRdb remains unchecked. In germline, CDR1 is SGHAT, CDR2 FQDESV (reference sequence). This CDR3 region has 14 residues. CDR3 protein: CASSSRGGSSPLHF.

The chain is built from TRBV6-2 or TRBV6-3 and TRBJ2-2; TCRdb's D gene call, TRBD1, goes unchecked for lack of DNA. Germline loops: CDR1 MNHEY, CDR2 SVGEGT. This CDR3 spans 16 amino acids. This CDR3 is CASSRLGQGSTGELFF.

This rearrangement joins TRBV14 to TRBJ2-3; TCRdb indicates TRBD1, and absent DNA this call remains unverified. Germline V gene lookup returns CDR1 SGHDN and CDR2 FVKESK. This CDR3 comprises 11 residues. The CDR3 loop reads CASSGQGTQYF.

V and J are TRBV20-1 and TRBJ2-1; the D call of TRBD2 rests on TCRdb alone, since no DNA is present to check it. The CDR3 has 15 amino acids. The germline CDR1 and CDR2 sequences are DFQATT and SNEGSKA (reference sequence). CDR3 in amino acids: CSAPWGGDYDNEQFF.

The chain carries TRBV20-1 and TRBJ2-7; TCRdb's assignment of TRBD2 cannot be checked, as there is no DNA. The CDR3 contains 14 residues. From germline, CDR1 is DFQATT and CDR2 SNEGSKA (reference sequence). CDR3 loop: CSAQTSGSSYEQYF.

The chain joins TRBV3-1 to TRBJ2-7. Germline V gene lookup returns CDR1 LGHDT and CDR2 YNNKEL (reference sequence). This CDR3 has 15 amino acids. CDR3 loop: CASSQDRVVRYEQYF.

CDR3 in amino acids: CASSFAGTGELFF. V is TRBV5-4 and J is TRBJ2-2. The CDR3 has 13 residues. Germline CDR1 reads SGHNT; CDR2 reads YYREEE (reference sequence).

V usage is TRBV7-9 and J usage is TRBJ1-1; TCRdb outputs TRBD1, but without DNA this stays unchecked. CDR1 and CDR2 from the germline V gene are SEHNR and FQNEAQ (reference sequence). This CDR3 spans 13 amino acids. The CDR3 loop is CASSQGGFNEAFF.

The chain employs TRBV7-3 and TRBJ1-1; the TRBD1 assignment by TCRdb is unverifiable without DNA. Germline CDR1 and CDR2: SGHTA and FQGTGA. The CDR3 totals 13 residues. The CDR3 region is CASSLMGGTEAFF.

The chain joins TRBV6-1 to TRBJ2-1. CDR1 is MNHNS and CDR2 is SASEGT in the germline V gene. The CDR3 is 16 residues long. CDR3: CASSEGVAGAYNEQFF.

The rearrangement uses TRBV7-9 and TRBJ1-4; TCRdb's D call, TRBD1, is unchecked because there is no DNA. The CDR3 spans 14 residues. CDR1 is SEHNR, CDR2 FQNEAQ, per germline (reference sequence). The CDR3 protein is CASSQTGLGEKLFF.

The J gene is TRBJ2-7, the V gene TRBV5-1. In germline, CDR1 is SGHRS, CDR2 YFSETQ. This CDR3 spans 14 amino acids. The CDR3 spells CASSFTGRTYEQYF.

The V and J genes are TRBV23-1 and TRBJ2-3. TRBV23-1 is annotated as an ORF whose role is uncertain. CDR3 length equals 17 residues. The CDR3 loop is CASSQSVSDESTGTQYF.

J is TRBJ2-7 and V is TRBV3-1; the TCRdb D gene call, TRBD2, has no DNA to confirm it. Germline-derived CDR1 and CDR2 are LGHDT and YNNKEL (reference sequence). The CDR3 runs 15 residues. This CDR3 reads CASSEGLQYSYEQYF.

The V and J genes are TRBV29-1 and TRBJ2-3; checking the TCRdb D call of TRBD2 is not possible without DNA. Germline-derived CDR1 and CDR2 are SQVTM and ANQGSEA. The CDR3 has 12 residues. This CDR3 reads CSVGGVTDTQYF.

The chain is built from TRBV2 and TRBJ2-7. The CDR3 is made up of 16 amino acids. From germline, CDR1 is SNHLY and CDR2 FYNNEI. CDR3 in amino acids: CASSELWGRKPYEQYF.

The rearrangement joins TRBV28 to TRBJ2-1; no DNA is available, so the TRBD1 call from TCRdb remains unchecked. This CDR3 contains 15 residues. Germline lookup yields CDR1 MDHEN and CDR2 SYDVKM. The CDR3 loop reads CASSLSRVSYNEQFF.

The genes are TRBV3-1 and TRBJ2-5; the TCRdb D gene call, TRBD1, has no DNA to confirm it. Germline V gene lookup returns CDR1 LGHDT and CDR2 YNNKEL (reference sequence). This CDR3 is 16 amino acids long. The CDR3 loop is CASSQPRQGPQETQYF.

The chain is built from TRBV7-9 and TRBJ2-7; TCRdb's D gene call, TRBD1, goes unchecked for lack of DNA. CDR1 is SEHNR, CDR2 FQNEAQ, per germline (reference sequence). This CDR3 contains 14 residues. CDR3 amino acids: CASSLAGGRNEQYF.

The chain links TRBV28 to TRBJ2-1; TCRdb selects TRBD2, and the lack of DNA leaves this call unchecked. This CDR3 region has 14 residues. The V gene's germline CDR1 is MDHEN and CDR2 SYDVKM. CDR3 loop: CASSWTSGSNEQFF.

The V call is TRBV5-5, the J call TRBJ2-7; TCRdb returns TRBD1, unconfirmable since there is no DNA. Germline V gene sequence: CDR1 SGHKS, CDR2 YYEKEE (reference sequence). The CDR3 is 14 residues long. Here the CDR3 reads CASSFADSYYEQYF.